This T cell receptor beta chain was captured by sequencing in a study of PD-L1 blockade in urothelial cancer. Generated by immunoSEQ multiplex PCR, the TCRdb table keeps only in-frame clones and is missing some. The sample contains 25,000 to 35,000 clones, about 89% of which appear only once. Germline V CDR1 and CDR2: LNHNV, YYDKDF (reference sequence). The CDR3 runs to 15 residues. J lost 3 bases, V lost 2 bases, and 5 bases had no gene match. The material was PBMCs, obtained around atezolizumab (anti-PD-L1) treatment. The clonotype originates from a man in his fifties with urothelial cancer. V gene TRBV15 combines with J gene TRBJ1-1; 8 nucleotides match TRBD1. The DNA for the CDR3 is TGTGCCACCAGCAGATCCCTGGACAGGGACACTGAAGCTTTCTTT. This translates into CATSRSLDRDTEAFF. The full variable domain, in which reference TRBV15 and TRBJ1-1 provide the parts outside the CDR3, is DAMVIQNPRYQVTQFGKPVTLSCSQTLNHNVMYWYQQKSSQAPKLLFHYYDKDFNNEADTPDNFQSRRPNTSFCFLDIRSPGLGDTAMYLCATSRSLDRDTEAFFGQGTRLTVV.